This T cell receptor beta chain was identified in a study of long-term antiretroviral therapy in people with HIV. Whole-study findings and limits: Repertoires from HIV showed CDR3 length ranges narrower than those of controls. Clones that expanded before ART (that is, prior to treatment) dominated the repertoire at all time points.

Run at survey level, the immunoSEQ assay was version v3.0. Here immunoSEQ multiplex PCR was the method, and the copy in TCRdb shows in-frame clones only, minus some. The repertoire holds tens of thousands of clones, with about 90% as singletons. V was clipped by 4 bases and J by 4 bases, with 14 bases between them. Germline lookup yields CDR1 SGDLS and CDR2 YYNGEE. This CDR3 has 14 residues. As regards this clone: Its target is unknown.

Here the sequenced sample was unsorted PBMCs, taken 2 years after starting antiretroviral therapy. V is TRBV9 and J is TRBJ1-1; D possibly corresponds to TRBD1 (5 bases). The TCR comes from a man aged 45-65 years with HIV. For the CDR3, the DNA is TGTGCCAGCAGCCCCCAGGGACGGGTCACTGAAGCTTTCTTT. As protein: CASSPQGRVTEAFF.